This is a list of T cell receptor beta chains from one sample in a study of T cells in Graves' hyperthyroidism and ophthalmopathy. In TCRdb, the multiplex PCR reads were re-called with MiXCR into one record per CDR3 protein. The profile shows roughly 110,000 distinct CDR3 sequences, approximately 16% of them singletons. The specimen was blood. Every receptor here comes from a woman in her forties or fifties with Graves' hyperthyroidism. CDR3s include the opening cysteine and the closing phenylalanine or tryptophan. The order of the fields is clone size, D gene, V gene, J gene, CDR3 protein, CDR3 DNA. D genes are given only for firm matches. Only some rows state a clone size, as once, few, many or a class for expanded clones.

many	-	TRBV18	TRBJ2-5	CASSPRTGSVETQYF	TGTGCCAGCTCACCACGGACCGGGAGTGTCGAGACCCAGTACTTC
-	-	TRBV11-2	TRBJ2-2	CASSLVIPGNTGELFF	TGTGCCAGCAGCTTAGTCATACCCGGGAACACCGGGGAGCTGTTTTTT
few	-	TRBV27	TRBJ2-7	CASSLSLVSRGYEQYF	TGTGCCAGCAGTTTGAGCCTAGTTAGCCGAGGCTACGAGCAGTACTTC
many	-	TRBV28	TRBJ2-7	CASSLRDGEQYF	TGTGCCAGCAGTTTACGGGATGGCGAGCAGTACTTC
-	-	TRBV19	TRBJ2-1	CASSIHEWPGSSYNEQFF	TGTGCCAGTAGTATTCATGAGTGGCCCGGGAGCTCCTACAATGAGCAGTTCTTC
-	-	TRBV12-3/TRBV12-4	TRBJ2-7	CASSLGLSAGFTYEQYF	TGTGCCAGCAGTTTAGGTCTGAGTGCGGGTTTCACCTACGAGCAGTACTTC
many	-	TRBV18	TRBJ2-6	CASSPSAGRASGANVLTF	TGTGCCAGCTCACCCTCCGCAGGCAGGGCGAGTGGGGCCAACGTCCTGACTTTC
many	TRBD1	TRBV5-1	TRBJ1-1	CASSLDVRDRATEAFF	TGCGCCAGCAGCTTGGATGTCCGGGACAGGGCTACTGAAGCTTTCTTT
many	TRBD1	TRBV9	TRBJ1-2	CASSVLGQGDYGYTF	TGTGCCAGCAGCGTACTGGGACAGGGGGACTATGGCTACACCTTC
many	TRBD2	TRBV5-1	TRBJ2-1	CASFTSGINEQFF	TGCGCCAGCTTCACTAGCGGGATCAATGAGCAGTTCTTC
many	-	TRBV20-1	TRBJ1-3	CSASPPDSSGNTIYF	TGCAGTGCTAGCCCTCCGGACAGCTCTGGAAACACCATATATTTT
once	TRBD1	TRBV20-1	TRBJ2-7	CSATLNRQGAYEQYF	TGCAGTGCTACCCTCAACCGACAGGGCGCCTACGAGCAGTACTTC
many	-	TRBV25-1	TRBJ1-1	CASSIQMNTEAFF	TGTGCCAGCAGTATCCAGATGAACACTGAAGCTTTCTTT
-	-	TRBV6-5	TRBJ2-7	CASSYSAEGYEQYF	TGTGCCAGCAGTTACTCGGCAGAAGGCTACGAGCAGTACTTC
many	TRBD2	TRBV7-2	TRBJ2-1	CASSFSGRSYNEQFF	TGTGCCAGCAGCTTTAGCGGGAGATCCTACAATGAGCAGTTCTTC
-	TRBD1	TRBV6-2/TRBV6-3	TRBJ1-2	CASRVQGGARNGYTF	TGTGCCAGCAGGGTACAGGGGGGCGCCCGTAATGGCTACACCTTC